The 5 T cell receptor beta chains presented below share a single source sample, sequenced in a study of T cell repertoires in cytomegalovirus infection. MiXCR was run by TCRdb on the reads, yielding one entry per CDR3 protein. The table lists under 200,000 distinct CDR3 sequences, approximately 21% of them singletons. The antigens of these receptors remain unknown. Sequenced material: CD8+ T cells from cultured PBMCs, taken from culture after CMV antigen stimulation. The receptors were gathered from a human donor in good health (CMV status not recorded). Some clones in this sample may be carry-over from other donors' samples.

This clonotype was detected ten times or more. The chain couples TRBV6-2 or TRBV6-3 to TRBJ2-1; 12 nucleotides agree with TRBD2. With 3 bases clipped from V and 7 bases from J, the junction kept 4 bases outside the gene matches. This CDR3 is built from 15 residues. Germline CDR1 and CDR2: MNHEY and SVGEGT. The CDR3 here is CASSYSGLAGNEQFF. CDR3 DNA: TGTGCCAGCAGTTATTCAGGACTAGCGGGGAATGAGCAGTTCTTC.

This rearrangement joins TRBV19 to TRBJ1-1; no definite D call. Germline CDR1 LNHDA, CDR2 SQIVND (reference sequence). CDR3 length: 15 residues. With 3 bases removed from V and 0 bases from J, the gap between germline ends came to 11 bases. The CDR3 bases are TGTGCCAGTAGTATGATAGGCACTATGAACACTGAAGCTTTCTTT. It encodes CASSMIGTMNTEAFF.

The table lists this clonotype with many counts. V usage is TRBV7-9 and J usage is TRBJ1-4; the D is unclear. This CDR3 has 14 residues. The ends were cut back, 7 bases at V and 5 bases at J, with 14 bases in the middle. Germline CDR1 is SEHNR and CDR2 is FQNEAQ (reference sequence). The CDR3 bases are TGTGCCAGCACCCCAATGGCCCGGAATGAAAAACTGTTTTTT. Amino acid sequence: CASTPMARNEKLFF. Full variable domain (missing parts from reference TRBV7-9 and TRBJ1-4): DTGVSQNPRHKITKRGQNVTFRCDPISEHNRLYWYRQTLGQGPEFLTYFQNEAQLEKSRLLSDRFSAERPKGSFSTLEIQRTEQGDSAMYLCASTPMARNEKLFFGSGTQLSVL.

The CDR3, as DNA: TGTGCCAGCAGCCAAGGAGAGGGAAGGGGATACAATGAGCAGTTCTTC. Amino acids: CASSQGEGRGYNEQFF. J is TRBJ2-1 and V is TRBV4-2, with D perhaps assigned TRBD1 or TRBD2 (5 bases each). Trimming removed 1 base from V and 4 bases from J, with 14 bases in between. The CDR3 extends over 16 amino acids. Germline V gene sequence: CDR1 LGHNA, CDR2 YNFKEQ.

CDR3 nucleotides: TGCGCCAGCAGCCAAGAGGGACACCCCACAGATACGCAGTATTTT. It is translated as CASSQEGHPTDTQYF. The chain is built from TRBV4-1 and TRBJ2-3, with a weak D call TRBD1 (6 bases). Germline-derived CDR1 and CDR2 are MGHRA and YSYEKL. Trimming took 0 bases from V and 2 from J, leaving 9 bases between them. The CDR3 is 15 residues long.